This T cell receptor (beta chain) was documented in a study of identical twins. Healthy Caucasians alone served as donors. The CDR3 spans 14 residues. Trimming took off 4 bases at V and 5 bases at J, with 15 bases between the two ends. From germline, CDR1 is SGDLS and CDR2 YYNGEE. Study-wide findings and caveats: The same donors were not followed; conclusions instead depended on cross-sectional statistical analysis.

This clonotype was found a few times. The antigen remains undetermined. A template switching step contributed a universal primer site, while unique molecular identifiers were present in the cDNA. TCRdb called the 5' RACE reads again in MiXCR, with one record for every CDR3 protein. This table holds 200,000 to 300,000 distinct CDR3 sequences, 10% to 15% found once. The data also belong to a second study, concerning yellow fever vaccine responses in identical twins.

Input material: memory (CD45RO+) T cells sorted from blood. V is TRBV9 and J is TRBJ2-5; D is perhaps TRBD1 or TRBD2 (6 bases each). The sequence derives from a woman between 18 and 30 years old in good health. CDR3 sequence: CASSPRGVRETQYF. In nucleotides, the CDR3 is TGTGCCAGCAGCCCAAGGGGGGTTCGGGAGACCCAGTACTTC.